A selection of T cell receptor beta chains follows, all from one sample in a study of cytomegalovirus exposure and HLA in healthy donors. The method was immunoSEQ multiplex PCR; TCRdb's version includes in-frame clones alone and lacks a portion of them. The profile shows around 67,000 clones, roughly two thirds of them singletons. The source material was PBMCs. All receptors derive from a woman in her forties or fifties in good health and CMV-seronegative. Each CDR3 is given with its conserved first and last residue. Fields, in order: CDR3 DNA, CDR3 protein, J gene, V gene, D gene, clone size. D genes are given only for firm matches. Clone size is given for some rows only: seen once, a few or many times, or a class if the clone is expanded.

TGTGCCAGCAGTTTACTGACTAGCGGGAGTTATAATGAGCAGTTCTTC,CASSLLTSGSYNEQFF,TRBJ2-1,TRBV28,TRBD2,once
TGTGCCAGCAGTCCCACGTTTTCGAGGCCCACTGAAGCTTTCTTT,CASSPTFSRPTEAFF,TRBJ1-1,TRBV6-5,-,few
TGTGCCAGCAGTGATAGGGACAGGCTAACCTACGAGCAGTACTTC,CASSDRDRLTYEQYF,TRBJ2-7,TRBV6-1,TRBD1,-
TGTGCCAGCAGTTACGGGCAGGCCACAGATACGCAGTATTTT,CASSYGQATDTQYF,TRBJ2-3,TRBV6-5,-,-
TGTGCCAGCAGCTTACTGGGACAGGCGGATGAGACCCAGTACTTC,CASSLLGQADETQYF,TRBJ2-5,TRBV11-1,TRBD1,few
TGTGCCAGCAGTACCCCCGGGACTAGCGCCGTCACCGGGGAGCTGTTTTTT,CASSTPGTSAVTGELFF,TRBJ2-2,TRBV28,TRBD2,few
TGTGCCAGCAGCTTAGACGGTACGAAGGAGACCCAGTACTTC,CASSLDGTKETQYF,TRBJ2-5,TRBV7-2,-,once
TGTGCCAGCAGTACAGGGGGCGACTACAATGAGCAGTTCTTC,CASSTGGDYNEQFF,TRBJ2-1,TRBV9,TRBD1,-
TGTGCCAGCAGTAGGATTACCGGGACAGGGGTCTCCTACGAGCAGTACTTC,CASSRITGTGVSYEQYF,TRBJ2-7,TRBV28,TRBD1,-
TGTGCCAGCAGCTCACTCGGGACAGGAAAAGCTTTCTTT,CASSSLGTGKAFF,TRBJ1-1,TRBV28,TRBD1,few
TGTGCCAGCAGCGTACAGGGGAGAGGTGATCAGCCCCAGCATTTT,CASSVQGRGDQPQHF,TRBJ1-5,TRBV5-4,TRBD1,-
TGTGCCAGCAGCCTGAGCGGGGAGGGCCGCGACAATGAGCAGTTCTTC,CASSLSGEGRDNEQFF,TRBJ2-1,TRBV7-8,TRBD2,-
TGTGCCAGCAGATCCACAGGGGGCAATGAAAAACTGTTTTTT,CASRSTGGNEKLFF,TRBJ1-4,TRBV6-5,TRBD1,-
TGTGCCAGCCGCCCGACCGGGAGCTATGGCTACACCTTC,CASRPTGSYGYTF,TRBJ1-2,TRBV6-4,-,few
TGTGCCAGCAGCTTGGGACTAGCTTCCTACAATGAGCAGTTCTTC,CASSLGLASYNEQFF,TRBJ2-1,TRBV11-2,TRBD2,-
TGCGCCAGCAGCTTGCTTGCCGGGACAGGGGATGGCGAGCAGTACTTC,CASSLLAGTGDGEQYF,TRBJ2-7,TRBV5-1,TRBD1,once
TGTGCCAGCAGCGTGAGCGGCAGAGTTGAGACCCAGTACTTC,CASSVSGRVETQYF,TRBJ2-5,TRBV5-4,-,-
TGTGCCAGCAGCTTAGAGGGGGGAATCACTGAAGCTTTCTTT,CASSLEGGITEAFF,TRBJ1-1,TRBV11-2,-,-
TGTGCCAGCAGCCAAGATCTAAGCAGGGCAGGGCATGGCTACACCTTC,CASSQDLSRAGHGYTF,TRBJ1-2,TRBV4-1,-,few
TGTGCCATCACTGGGACAGGGGGAATGGACACTGAAGCTTTCTTT,CAITGTGGMDTEAFF,TRBJ1-1,TRBV10-3,TRBD1,-
TGCGCCAGCAGCAGATGGACAGGGGACACCGGGGAGCTGTTTTTT,CASSRWTGDTGELFF,TRBJ2-2,TRBV5-1,TRBD1,-
TGTGCCAGCAGTTACGGCCGAACCTACAATGAGCAGTTCTTC,CASSYGRTYNEQFF,TRBJ2-1,TRBV6-5,-,-
TGTGCCATCAGTGAGTCTGGGACAGGGGGCGAAGAGACCCAGTACTTC,CAISESGTGGEETQYF,TRBJ2-5,TRBV10-3,TRBD1,-
TGTGCCAGTAGTAACTACGGGAGGTTGGGGTTTGTGGAGCAGTACTTC,CASSNYGRLGFVEQYF,TRBJ2-7,TRBV19,TRBD2,-
TGTGCCAGCAGCCCGATCCTAGGGGGGACAGGGGTCTACAATGAGCAGTTCTTC,CASSPILGGTGVYNEQFF,TRBJ2-1,TRBV9,TRBD1,-
TGTGCCAGCAGCGTTAGCGGGAGGTCCTACAATGAGCAGTTCTTC,CASSVSGRSYNEQFF,TRBJ2-1,TRBV9,TRBD2,-
TGCGCCAGCAGCCAATCGGTGACTAGCTCGGGAGAGACCCAGTACTTC,CASSQSVTSSGETQYF,TRBJ2-5,TRBV4-1,TRBD2,-
TGTGCCAGCACCCAACAGGGGGGGTCCTACGAGCAGTACTTC,CASTQQGGSYEQYF,TRBJ2-7,TRBV6-5,-,-
TGTGCCAGCAGCTTGGCGAGGGGAGGGACTGAAGCTTTCTTT,CASSLARGGTEAFF,TRBJ1-1,TRBV5-6,-,-
TGCGCCAGCAGCGTGGCCGGGACAGGGCCCAGCACAGATACGCAGTATTTT,CASSVAGTGPSTDTQYF,TRBJ2-3,TRBV5-1,TRBD1,-
TGTGCCAGCACTACGGGGGGAGCAGATACGCAGTATTTT,CASTTGGADTQYF,TRBJ2-3,TRBV7-2,TRBD2,-
TGTGCCAGCAGCATAGGGGGGGGCGACTATGGCTACACCTTC,CASSIGGGDYGYTF,TRBJ1-2,TRBV7-9,-,-
TGTGCTACATTTAGCGGGAGAATAGGATCGGGGGAGCAGTACTTC,CATFSGRIGSGEQYF,TRBJ2-7,TRBV6-1,TRBD2,-
TGTGCCAGCAGCGTAGGACTAGCGGCCACCTACGAGCAGTACTTC,CASSVGLAATYEQYF,TRBJ2-7,TRBV9,TRBD2,-
TGTGCCAGCAGCTTTCCGGGGAACAATGAGCAGTTCTTC,CASSFPGNNEQFF,TRBJ2-1,TRBV7-9,-,-
TGCGCCAGCAGCCCCTTACCGGGACAGGGGATGGGGGCCGGGGAGCTGTTTTTT,CASSPLPGQGMGAGELFF,TRBJ2-2,TRBV5-1,TRBD1,few
TGTGCCAGCAGCTTGGTACTAGCGGGAGGGGAGGAGCAGTACTTC,CASSLVLAGGEEQYF,TRBJ2-7,TRBV7-9,TRBD2,-
TGCGCCAGCAGCTTGATGGGTAGGAGCTCTGGAAACACCATATATTTT,CASSLMGRSSGNTIYF,TRBJ1-3,TRBV5-1,-,once
TGTTGCTGGGGGCAGAACTATGGCTACACCTTC,CCWGQNYGYTF,TRBJ1-2,TRBV30,-,-
TGTGCCAGCAGCCAAGAGGCGGCTGTCCACCCGGCCATATATGGCTACACCTTC,CASSQEAAVHPAIYGYTF,TRBJ1-2,TRBV4-2,-,-
TGTGCCAGCACAAAACACGGGGAGCTGTTTTTT,CASTKHGELFF,TRBJ2-2,TRBV6-6,-,-
TGTGCCAGCAGGCGACTAGCAGATAGCTCCTACGAGCAGTACTTC,CASRRLADSSYEQYF,TRBJ2-7,TRBV27,TRBD2,few
TGTGCCAGCAGCTTAGTTGGGAGGGTAGTCCCCGGGGAGCTGTTTTTT,CASSLVGRVVPGELFF,TRBJ2-2,TRBV7-8,TRBD2,-
TGTGCCAGCAGCATACAGGTTTCCTATGGCTACACCTTC,CASSIQVSYGYTF,TRBJ1-2,TRBV7-9,-,-
TGTGCCAGCTCACCCATGCAAGAGACCCAGTACTTC,CASSPMQETQYF,TRBJ2-5,TRBV18,-,-
TGCAGCGTTAATGTAGGCGGTTATGGCTACACCTTC,CSVNVGGYGYTF,TRBJ1-2,TRBV29-1,-,-
TGTGCCAGCAGTCCAGACAGCGGGAGGCAGCCCCAGCATTTT,CASSPDSGRQPQHF,TRBJ1-5,TRBV2,-,-
TGTGCCAGCGGCTTAGAGAACCCCCCGGAGTATTTT,CASGLENPPEYF,TRBJ2-3,TRBV7-9,-,few
TGCGCCAGCAGCCATCGGACATCTCAAGGTAACTATGGCTACACCTTC,CASSHRTSQGNYGYTF,TRBJ1-2,TRBV4-1,-,few
TGTGCCAGCAGTATACTAGCGGGAGGGCCTATAGATACGCAGTATTTT,CASSILAGGPIDTQYF,TRBJ2-3,TRBV27,TRBD2,-
TGTGCCAGCAGTCCGAGGGGGCCTGAAAAACTGTTTTTT,CASSPRGPEKLFF,TRBJ1-4,TRBV6-6,TRBD1,-